Presented here are 15 T cell receptor beta chains from one specimen sequenced in a study of blood T cell repertoires in COVID-19. TCRdb's table, derived via immunoSEQ multiplex PCR, lists solely in-frame clones and lacks some. In the table there are 200,000 to 250,000 clones, about 89% of which are singletons. The source material was peripheral blood. These receptors originate from a middle-aged woman with acute or convalescent COVID-19.

The chain recombines TRBV9 with TRBJ2-3, with 10 nucleotides matching TRBD2. The V gene's germline CDR1 is SGDLS and CDR2 YYNGEE. CDR3 length equals 15 residues. V gave up 2 bases and J gave up 4 bases; unmatched junction bases: 4. In DNA form, the CDR3 reads TGTGCCAGCAGCGTCTTAGCGGGGGGAGCAGATACGCAGTATTTT. It codes for CASSVLAGGADTQYF.

The chain couples TRBV5-1 to TRBJ2-6, with no clear D. Trimming removed 0 bases at V and 0 bases at J, with 4 bases between. Germline V gene lookup returns CDR1 SGHRS and CDR2 YFSETQ. The CDR3 has 15 amino acids. This CDR3 reads CASSLESSGANVLTF. CDR3 coding DNA: TGCGCCAGCAGCTTGGAGAGCTCTGGGGCCAACGTCCTGACTTTC.

This rearrangement joins TRBV5-1 to TRBJ2-3; maybe TRBD1 (6 bases). This CDR3 region has 14 residues. The V gene lost 6 bases and the J gene lost 1 base, with 12 bases spanning the gap. Germline-derived CDR1 and CDR2 are SGHRS and YFSETQ. The CDR3 sequence: CASKIRTGTDTQYF. Written as DNA, the CDR3 is TGCGCCAGCAAGATACGGACAGGCACAGATACGCAGTATTTT. The variable domain in full, completed from reference TRBV5-1 and TRBJ2-3, reads KAGVTQTPRYLIKTRGQQVTLSCSPISGHRSVSWYQQTPGQGLQFLFEYFSETQRNKGNFPGRFSGRQFSNSRSEMNVSTLELGDSALYLCASKIRTGTDTQYFGPGTRLTVL.

The chain employs TRBV5-6 and TRBJ1-6; maybe TRBD1 (6 bases). Germline CDR1 SGHDT, CDR2 YYEEEE. This CDR3 contains 16 residues. V shed 0 bases and J shed 7 bases, with 14 bases lying between them. CDR3 sequence: CASSLEGEGTNSPLHF. In DNA, the CDR3 is TGTGCCAGCAGCTTGGAGGGGGAGGGCACGAATTCACCCCTCCACTTT.

V gene TRBV12-5 combines with J gene TRBJ1-2; perhaps TRBD1 as D (5 bases). This CDR3 has 15 residues. The V gene lost 0 bases and the J gene lost 5 bases, with 13 bases spanning the gap. Germline CDR1 is LGHNT and CDR2 is FRNRAP. The CDR3 DNA follows: TGTGCTAGTGGTTTGGTAAGGGGCAGGAGATATGGCTACACCTTC. This codes for CASGLVRGRRYGYTF. Full variable domain (outside the CDR3, taken from reference TRBV12-5 and TRBJ1-2): DARVTQTPRHKVTEMGQEVTMRCQPILGHNTVFWYRQTMMQGLELLAYFRNRAPLDDSGMPKDRFSAEMPDATLATLKIQPSEPRDSAVYFCASGLVRGRRYGYTFGSGTRLTVV.

Here the CDR3 DNA reads TGTGCCAGCAGCTTTAACAGCCAGAACACTGAAGCTTTCTTT. Translation gives CASSFNSQNTEAFF. The V call is TRBV11-3, the J call TRBJ1-1; D is unresolved. This CDR3 contains 14 residues. V was trimmed by 3 bases and J by 1 base, leaving 9 bases between them. Germline V gives CDR1 SGHNT, CDR2 YENEEA.

CDR3 loop: CASSVDMGARSEAFF. The DNA of the CDR3 is TGTGCCAGCAGCGTAGATATGGGGGCGAGGTCTGAAGCTTTCTTT. V and J are TRBV9 and TRBJ1-1, with D possibly TRBD1 on 6 matching bases. Germline V gene sequence: CDR1 SGDLS, CDR2 YYNGEE. Trimming cost V 0 bases and J 6 bases, with 15 bases left between them. The CDR3 covers 15 residues.

This clone was picked up a small number of times. The rearrangement links TRBV6-4 to TRBJ2-1; 11 nucleotides line up with TRBD2. The CDR3 length is 15 residues. CDR1 is MRHNA, CDR2 SNTAGT, per germline. V gave up 6 bases and J gave up 8 bases; unmatched junction bases: 9. In DNA, the CDR3 is TGTGCCAGCAGCCTTAGCGGGGGGGCCTTTGATGAGCAGTTCTTC. Protein: CASSLSGGAFDEQFF.

The chain couples TRBV2 to TRBJ2-5; 8 bases fit TRBD2. Germline CDR1 is SNHLY and CDR2 is FYNNEI. Trimming removed 7 bases from V and 5 bases from J; junction bases left unmatched: 12. The CDR3 totals 15 residues. The CDR3 reads CASNRRGVNKETQYF. The CDR3 DNA is TGTGCCAGCAATAGGCGGGGGGTAAATAAGGAGACCCAGTACTTC.

The chain is built from TRBV5-1 and TRBJ1-3; TRBD1 agrees at 7 bases. V lost 3 bases and J lost 0; bases outside the gene matches: 3. Germline CDR1 SGHRS, CDR2 YFSETQ. This CDR3 contains 15 residues. The CDR3 DNA sequence: TGCGCCAGCAGCTGGGACAGTCTCTCTGGAAACACCATATATTTT. Amino acids: CASSWDSLSGNTIYF.

A single count supports this clone. The CDR3 is CATSDFAGTAVLYEQYV. Here the CDR3 DNA reads TGTGCCACCAGTGATTTTGCGGGGACAGCGGTTCTCTACGAGCAGTACGTC. The rearrangement joins TRBV24-1 to TRBJ2-7; a weak D match, TRBD1 (7 bases). V lost 1 base to trimming and J lost 3 bases, with 18 bases between them. The CDR3 sequence is 17 residues long. CDR1 KGHDR and CDR2 SFDVKD come from the germline V gene.

This chain links TRBV5-4 with TRBJ2-3; 8 bases agree with TRBD2. From germline, CDR1 is SGHNT and CDR2 YYREEE (reference sequence). The CDR3 totals 16 residues. Unmatched junction bases numbered 14, after V lost 6 bases and J lost 5 bases. In DNA, the CDR3 is TGTGCCAGCAACACCAGAGAAGCGGGGGAGGGAGATACGCAGTATTTT. As protein: CASNTREAGEGDTQYF. Filled out from reference TRBV5-4 and TRBJ2-3, the complete variable domain reads ETGVTQSPTHLIKTRGQQVTLRCSSQSGHNTVSWYQQALGQGPQFIFQYYREEENGRGNFPPRFSGLQFPNYSSELNVNALELDDSALYLCASNTREAGEGDTQYFGPGTRLTVL.

The chain joins TRBV2 to TRBJ1-5; no reliable D call. The germline CDR1 and CDR2 sequences are SNHLY and FYNNEI. The V end was cut by 3 bases, the J end by 3 bases, with 9 bases between. This CDR3 region has 14 residues. The CDR3 spells CASSERGFNQPQHF. In DNA form, the CDR3 reads TGTGCCAGCAGTGAGCGAGGGTTCAATCAGCCCCAGCATTTT.

The rearrangement links TRBV19 to TRBJ1-5; TRBD1 might be the D (6 bases). Germline V lookup: CDR1 LNHDA, CDR2 SQIVND (reference sequence). The V end lost 2 bases, the J end lost 4 bases, and 12 bases lay between the germline ends. CDR3 length: 15 amino acids. Written as DNA, the CDR3 is TGTGCCAGTAGTATAAGCAGGGGATGGAATCAGCCCCAGCATTTT. Translating gives CASSISRGWNQPQHF.

The genes are TRBV6-1 and TRBJ2-7; 11 bases agree with TRBD1. The CDR3 sequence is 16 residues long. The V gene end was trimmed by 3 bases and the J gene end by 3 bases; junction bases not matched to a gene: 7. Germline V gene lookup returns CDR1 MNHNS and CDR2 SASEGT. The CDR3, as DNA: TGTGCCAGCAGTGAGTGGGCGGGACAGGGGGTCTACGAGCAGTACGTC. Translated, it gives CASSEWAGQGVYEQYV.